A selection of T cell receptor beta chains follows, all from one sample in a study of beta chain features in type 1 diabetes. Sequenced by immunoSEQ multiplex PCR; TCRdb stores in-frame clones only, minus some. Counted here are some 900,000 clones, about a sixth occurring once; the ten biggest clones make up around 0.02%. Sequencing was done on a sample of naive CD4+ T cells from blood. All receptors come from a woman aged 18-29 years in good health. CDR3s include the opening cysteine and the closing phenylalanine or tryptophan. A D gene is named only where the DNA matches it firmly. Size tells how often a clone was seen (once, few, many) or the class of an expanded clone, and some rows leave it out.

>TRBV10-3|few|TRBD1|TRBJ1-2
CAISDPGQEAWGGGYTF
TGTGCCATCAGTGACCCCGGACAGGAGGCTTGGGGGGGTGGCTACACCTTC
>TRBV14|few|TRBD2|TRBJ2-7
CASSQDPAGAYEQYF
TGTGCCAGCAGCCAAGACCCAGCGGGAGCTTACGAGCAGTACTTC
>TRBV5-4|few|TRBD1|TRBJ2-3
CASSSGTGNTDTQYF
TGTGCCAGCAGCAGTGGGACAGGGAACACAGATACGCAGTATTTT
>TRBV9|NA|NA|TRBJ2-3
CASSVAPSGDTQYF
TGTGCCAGCAGCGTAGCCCCGAGTGGGGATACGCAGTATTTT
>TRBV4-3|NA|NA|TRBJ2-1
CASSQMLTGRSYNEQFF
TGCGCCAGCAGCCAAATGTTGACAGGACGCTCCTACAATGAGCAGTTCTTC
>TRBV7-2|NA|TRBD2|TRBJ2-5
CASSPGTSGRKVARETQYF
TGTGCCAGCAGCCCCGGAACTAGCGGGAGGAAAGTAGCCCGGGAGACCCAGTACTTC
>TRBV29-1|NA|NA|TRBJ2-7
CSVASASYEQYF
TGCAGCGTGGCTAGCGCCTCCTACGAGCAGTACTTC
>TRBV2|few|TRBD1|TRBJ2-6
CASRGQGLSSGANVLTF
TGTGCCAGCAGGGGACAGGGCCTATCCTCCGGGGCCAACGTCCTGACTTTC
>TRBV6-5|NA|TRBD2|TRBJ2-5
CASSSISSGTSAQYF
TGTGCCAGCAGTTCGATCTCTAGCGGGACCTCGGCCCAGTACTTC
>TRBV4-3|few|NA|TRBJ2-2
CASSQVGGGYTGELFF
TGCGCCAGCAGCCAAGTGGGCGGCGGGTACACCGGGGAGCTGTTTTTT
>TRBV28|NA|NA|TRBJ2-1
CASSFRENNEQFF
TGTGCCAGCAGTTTCAGGGAAAACAATGAGCAGTTCTTC
>TRBV7-8|NA|TRBD1|TRBJ2-5
CASSPGQRKGTQYF
TGTGCCAGCAGCCCGGGACAGAGGAAAGGGACCCAGTACTTC
>TRBV10-3|NA|NA|TRBJ2-7
CAITPSGKLYEQYF
TGTGCCATCACCCCCAGCGGAAAACTTTACGAGCAGTACTTC
>TRBV11-3|few|NA|TRBJ2-1
CASSLSYRSYNEQFF
TGTGCCAGCAGCTTATCCTACCGCTCCTACAATGAGCAGTTCTTC
>TRBV5-4|NA|TRBD1|TRBJ2-7
CASSFGPGQLYEQYF
TGTGCCAGCAGCTTCGGTCCGGGACAGTTGTACGAGCAGTACTTC
>TRBV7-2|NA|TRBD2|TRBJ2-1
CASSPTGTSGRREQFF
TGTGCCAGCAGTCCAACCGGGACTAGCGGGAGAAGGGAGCAGTTCTTC
>TRBV6-4|few|NA|TRBJ2-3
CASSDRKGRGTDTQYF
TGTGCCAGCAGTGATAGAAAAGGTCGTGGCACAGATACGCAGTATTTT
>TRBV28|NA|NA|TRBJ1-1
CASSLQVGNTEAFF
TGTGCCAGCAGCCTACAGGTGGGGAACACTGAAGCTTTCTTT
>TRBV7-2|NA|NA|TRBJ2-7
CASSLDMARDEQYF
TGTGCCAGCAGCTTAGATATGGCTAGAGACGAGCAGTACTTC
>TRBV10-3|NA|TRBD2|TRBJ2-2
CAISESGGTYTGELFF
TGTGCCATCAGTGAGTCGGGAGGGACTTACACCGGGGAGCTGTTTTTT
>TRBV5-1|NA|NA|TRBJ1-1
CASSSSLNTEAFF
TGCGCCAGCAGCTCCTCGTTGAACACTGAAGCTTTCTTT
>TRBV18|NA|TRBD2|TRBJ2-2
CASSPPQTSGTSRTNTGELFF
TGTGCCAGCTCACCACCTCAAACTAGCGGGACCTCCCGAACGAACACCGGGGAGCTGTTTTTT
>TRBV18|NA|TRBD2|TRBJ2-1
CASSPPASGYNEQFF
TGTGCCAGCTCACCACCGGCTAGCGGCTACAATGAGCAGTTCTTC
>TRBV2|NA|TRBD1|TRBJ2-5
CASDRGREETQYF
TGTGCCAGCGACAGGGGACGGGAAGAGACCCAGTACTTC
>TRBV28|few|NA|TRBJ1-1
CASSPNIRKAFF
TGTGCCAGCAGTCCGAATATCAGGAAAGCTTTCTTT
>TRBV7-2|few|NA|TRBJ2-3
CASSSVVTDTQYF
TGTGCCAGCAGCTCAGTAGTCACAGATACGCAGTATTTT
>TRBV11-2|NA|NA|TRBJ2-7
CASSSSQLSYEQYF
TGTGCCAGCAGCTCATCCCAACTATCCTACGAGCAGTACTTC
>TRBV9|NA|NA|TRBJ2-1
CASSVASWGNEQFF
TGTGCCAGCAGCGTAGCGAGCTGGGGCAATGAGCAGTTCTTC
>TRBV7-2|NA|NA|TRBJ2-3
CASSRATDTQYF
TGTGCCAGCAGCCGGGCCACAGATACGCAGTATTTT
>TRBV4-2|few|NA|TRBJ2-4
CASSQYSTGLNIQYF
TGTGCCAGCAGCCAATATAGTACAGGGTTAAACATTCAGTACTTC
>TRBV5-1|NA|NA|TRBJ1-1
CASSSIQVNTEAFF
TGCGCCAGCAGCTCAATACAGGTGAACACTGAAGCTTTCTTT
>TRBV2|few|NA|TRBJ1-1
CASSPRWQNTEAFF
TGTGCCAGCAGTCCTCGGTGGCAGAACACTGAAGCTTTCTTT
>TRBV10-3|NA|TRBD2|TRBJ2-3
CAIGRLAGGAVWSGATDTQYF
TGTGCCATCGGGAGACTAGCGGGAGGGGCCGTGTGGTCTGGCGCCACAGATACGCAGTATTTT
>TRBV5-1|few|NA|TRBJ2-2
CASSPGAYTGELFF
TGCGCCAGCAGCCCAGGGGCCTACACCGGGGAGCTGTTTTTT
>TRBV5-4|few|TRBD2|TRBJ2-7
CASSPRAGEGSYEQYF
TGTGCCAGCAGCCCGAGGGCGGGAGAGGGGTCCTACGAGCAGTACTTC
>TRBV11-2|NA|TRBD2|TRBJ2-5
CASSPPGLAGETQYF
TGTGCCAGCAGCCCACCGGGACTAGCGGGAGAGACCCAGTACTTC
>TRBV9|few|NA|TRBJ2-7
CASSVAQGEQYF
TGTGCCAGCAGCGTAGCCCAGGGGGAGCAGTACTTC